This T cell receptor (beta chain) was sequenced in a study of blood T cell repertoires in COVID-19. Whole-study context: The United States, Italy and Spain supplied acute and convalescent COVID-19 samples. From T cells, B-cell-depleted T cells, or PBMCs came the material, which was cDNA or gDNA.

In the authors' workflow: Reference gene primer amplification in the assay estimated nucleated cell counts. Clones were sequenced by immunoSEQ multiplex PCR, and TCRdb holds only the in-frame ones, with some missing. That table is the source of V, J and clone size, and D and trimming were worked out from the DNA. The table lists fewer than 30,000 clones, approximately 93% of them singletons. The CDR3 sequence is 15 residues long. The V and J ends lost 3 bases and 4 bases respectively, with 14 bases between them. Germline CDR1 KGHSH, CDR2 LQKENI. Sequencing was carried out using peripheral blood. The source is a human donor with active COVID-19. The donor label of this sample is uncertain. This chain connects TRBV18 to TRBJ2-3; tentatively, D is TRBD1 (6 bases). The CDR3 loop is CASSPVAGVADTQYF. The CDR3, as DNA: TGTGCCAGCTCACCGGTCGCAGGGGTGGCAGATACGCAGTATTTT.